These 30 T cell receptor beta chains came from one sample sequenced in a study of blood T cells in healthy people across ages. Then a second PCR, running roughly 6 to 12 cycles, was carried out with a sample-barcoded 5' primer and a J-beta primer mix. TCRdb itself ran the 5' RACE reads through MiXCR, one entry per CDR3 protein. This table holds 1.5 million to 2 million distinct CDR3 sequences, roughly 52% found once. The sample taken for sequencing was blood. Receptor source: a woman aged 40 to 50 in good health.

This clonotype was recorded a few times. The V and J genes are TRBV29-1 and TRBJ2-1; D is undetermined. The V end lost 2 bases, the J end lost 10 bases, and 12 bases lay between the germline ends. This CDR3 spans 12 amino acids. Germline assignment: CDR1 SQVTM and CDR2 ANQGSEA. The CDR3 DNA sequence: TGCAGCGTTGAAATAGGGCGCGGCGAGCAGTTCTTC. This encodes CSVEIGRGEQFF.

The CDR3 loop is CASSPQGGSENSPLHF. The DNA for the CDR3 is TGTGCCAGCAGTCCACAGGGAGGGTCGGAGAATTCACCCCTCCACTTT. The chain is built from TRBV7-9 and TRBJ1-6; TRBD1 might be the D (6 bases). CDR1 SEHNR and CDR2 FQNEAQ come from the germline V gene (reference sequence). The CDR3 has 16 residues. Trimming took off 6 bases at V and 7 bases at J, with 19 bases between the two ends.

The genes are TRBV12-3 or TRBV12-4 and TRBJ1-2; D unclear. Trimming cost V 4 bases and J 6 bases, with 9 bases left between them. This CDR3 contains 12 residues. The CDR3 DNA reads TGTGCCAGCAGTTCAAGGAGGGATGGCTACACCTTC. Encoded protein: CASSSRRDGYTF.

The CDR3 here is CASSQTRDTANYGYTF. CDR3 sequence (DNA): TGTGCCAGCAGCCAAACCCGGGACACAGCTAACTATGGCTACACCTTC. The rearrangement uses TRBV3-1 and TRBJ1-2; possibly TRBD1 for D (6 bases). The CDR3 extends over 16 amino acids. V was trimmed by 2 bases and J by 0 bases, leaving 13 bases between them. Per the germline V gene, CDR1 is LGHDT and CDR2 is YNNKEL (reference sequence).

J is TRBJ2-5 and V is TRBV29-1; 7 positions match TRBD1. The CDR3 is 12 amino acids. V was pared by 5 bases and J by 1 base, with 1 base of the junction left unmatched. In germline, CDR1 is SQVTM, CDR2 ANQGSEA. The CDR3 is CSVHRGQETQYF. The CDR3 DNA sequence: TGCAGCGTTCACAGGGGCCAAGAGACCCAGTACTTC.

The V gene is TRBV3-1, the J gene TRBJ1-2; 7 positions match TRBD1. The CDR3 length is 15 residues. V lost 6 bases to trimming and J lost 8 bases; unmatched junction nucleotides: 15. Germline V gene lookup returns CDR1 LGHDT and CDR2 YNNKEL (reference sequence). The CDR3 spells CASSRTDTGVGGYTF. The CDR3 DNA sequence: TGTGCCAGCAGTCGAACAGATACAGGGGTTGGAGGCTACACCTTC.

On this clonotype: One junction end does not reproduce the germline sequence, and a read error may be involved. The CDR3 sequence: CAGRPTSGAYNEQFF. The CDR3 region has the DNA TGTGCCGGCAGGCCGACTAGCGGGGCATACAATGAGCAGTTCTTC. The V and J genes are TRBV6-4 and TRBJ2-1, with 11 bases matching TRBD2. Germline V gene sequence: CDR1 MRHNA, CDR2 SNTAGT. The CDR3 spans 15 residues.

This clonotype was seen more than once but under ten times. The rearrangement links TRBV7-2 to TRBJ2-7; 9 bases agree with TRBD2. Germline-derived CDR1 and CDR2 are SGHTA and FQGNSA. The V gene end was trimmed by 5 bases and the J gene end by 0 bases; junction bases not matched to a gene: 8. The CDR3 is made up of 16 amino acids. The chain's CDR3 is CASSRGASGVSYEQYF. The DNA for the CDR3 is TGTGCCAGCAGCCGAGGGGCTAGCGGGGTCTCCTACGAGCAGTACTTC.

The CDR3 DNA reads as TGTGCCAGCAAACGACGCCGACAGGGTGACTCCTACGAGCAGTACTTC. It codes for CASKRRRQGDSYEQYF. The V call is TRBV27, the J call TRBJ2-7; TRBD1 agrees at 7 bases. The germline V gene encodes CDR1 MNHEY and CDR2 SMNVEV (reference sequence). Trimming took 7 bases from V and 0 from J; bases not matched to a gene: 12. CDR3 length: 16 residues.

V usage is TRBV15 and J usage is TRBJ2-6; D gene uncertain. Germline V gene data show CDR1 as LNHNV and CDR2 as YYDKDF (reference sequence). This CDR3 spans 15 amino acids. V lost 2 bases and J lost 2, with 7 bases in between. The CDR3 reads CATSRKGTGANVLTF. In DNA, the CDR3 is TGTGCCACCAGCAGAAAAGGGACTGGGGCCAACGTCCTGACTTTC.

Comments on this clonotype: One end of the junction fails to match germline, which may point to a read error. The chain has TRBV28 and TRBJ2-7; a possible D gene is TRBD1 (5 bases). CDR1 MDHEN and CDR2 SYDVKM come from the germline V gene. This CDR3 has 14 amino acids. The CDR3, as DNA: TGTGCCAGCAGTTTGTTTGGGGCCATCAAAGAGCTGTACTTC. Protein product: CASSLFGAIKELYF. The complete variable domain, with remaining parts taken from reference TRBV28 and TRBJ2-7, reads DVKVTQSSRYLVKRTGEKVFLECVQDMDHENMFWYRQDPGLGLRLIYFSYDVKMKEKGDIPEGYSVSREKKERFSLILESASTNQTSMYLCASSLFGAIKELYFGPGTRLTVT.

This clonotype was recorded only once. V usage is TRBV6-2 or TRBV6-3 and J usage is TRBJ1-1; D is possibly TRBD1 (5 bases). The CDR3 loop spans 14 amino acids. V lost 2 bases, J lost 0 bases, and 7 bases lay in between. Per the germline V gene, CDR1 is MNHEY and CDR2 is SVGEGT. CDR3 in DNA: TGTGCCAGCAGTTACCGACAGATGAACACTGAAGCTTTCTTT. This encodes CASSYRQMNTEAFF.

There are a few counts of this clonotype. The V call is TRBV29-1, the J call TRBJ2-7, with D possibly TRBD2 on 6 matching bases. V was clipped by 6 bases and J by 5 bases, with 11 bases between them. This CDR3 is 11 amino acids long. Per the germline V gene, CDR1 is SQVTM and CDR2 is ANQGSEA. The CDR3 DNA reads as TGCAGCGTGGAGGGACTTGACGAGCAGTACTTC. Residues: CSVEGLDEQYF.

J is TRBJ2-1 and V is TRBV20-1; 8 nucleotides match TRBD2. V dropped 1 base and J dropped 4; count of bases not matched to a gene: 9. Germline V gene sequence: CDR1 DFQATT, CDR2 SNEGSKA (reference sequence). The length of the CDR3 is 16 residues. Written as DNA, the CDR3 is TGCAGTGCTAGAGGTGCGGGGGGTACCCTTTACAATGAGCAGTTCTTC. Translation: CSARGAGGTLYNEQFF.

The rearrangement uses TRBV24-1 and TRBJ2-3, with D perhaps TRBD1 (7 bases). Per germline, CDR1 KGHDR and CDR2 SFDVKD. The CDR3 runs 15 residues. Trimming stripped 3 bases from V and 0 bases from J, with 9 bases between. CDR3: CATSDAGQSTDTQYF. The CDR3 DNA sequence: TGTGCCACCAGTGATGCGGGACAGAGCACAGATACGCAGTATTTT.

CDR3 protein: CASSPVLGGQETQYF. The CDR3 nucleotides read TGTGCCAGCAGCCCCGTCCTCGGCGGTCAAGAGACCCAGTACTTC. This chain uses TRBV7-2 with TRBJ2-5, with no clear D. Germline CDR1 and CDR2: SGHTA and FQGNSA. Trimming pared 5 bases from V and 2 bases from J, leaving 15 bases between. The CDR3 spans 15 residues.

The chain is built from TRBV6-2 or TRBV6-3 and TRBJ2-7, with TRBD1 identical over 8 bases. The length of the CDR3 is 14 residues. After removal of 6 bases from V and 2 bases from J, the junction contained 6 bases not matched to a gene. Germline CDR1 and CDR2: MNHEY and SVGEGT. CDR3 region: CASRGQGRAYEQYF. CDR3 DNA: TGTGCCAGCAGAGGACAGGGCCGGGCCTACGAGCAGTACTTC.

About this clonotype: An end of the junction does not agree with germline; a read error may underlie this. The chain recombines TRBV7-3 with TRBJ1-2; unclear D gene. This CDR3 has 15 amino acids. Per the germline V gene, CDR1 is SGHTA and CDR2 is FQGTGA. DNA for the CDR3: TGTGTCAGCAGCCAGGTGGCAGGTATCGACTATGGCTACACCTTC. Protein product: CVSSQVAGIDYGYTF.

This sequence joins TRBV11-2 and TRBJ2-7; 8 bases map to TRBD1. The CDR3 is made up of 16 amino acids. Trimming took 3 bases from V and 5 from J; bases not matched to a gene: 12. CDR1 SGHAT and CDR2 FQNNGV come from the germline V gene. The CDR3 protein is CASSLVPTGESHEQYF. For the CDR3, the DNA is TGTGCCAGCAGCTTGGTACCGACAGGGGAGTCCCACGAGCAGTACTTC.

The chain has TRBV5-1 and TRBJ1-2, with D perhaps matching TRBD1 (5 bases). Trimming shortened V by 4 bases and J by 3 bases, and 13 bases separated the two germline ends. CDR3 length: 14 amino acids. Germline lookup yields CDR1 SGHRS and CDR2 YFSETQ. CDR3 nucleotide sequence: TGCGCCAGCAGCCGCATAGGGGTAGACTATGGCTACACCTTC. This codes for CASSRIGVDYGYTF.

This clonotype was detected only a few times. CDR3 DNA sequence: TGTGCCAGCAGCCACTGGGACGAGAGGCAAGAGACCCAGTACTTC. Amino acids: CASSHWDERQETQYF. V and J are TRBV3-1 and TRBJ2-5; D might be TRBD1 or TRBD2, each matching 5 bases. This CDR3 region has 15 residues. Germline CDR1 LGHDT, CDR2 YNNKEL (reference sequence). V lost 3 bases, J lost 2 bases, and 13 bases lay in between.

This clonotype was counted a few times. This sequence joins TRBV7-2 and TRBJ2-7; D is possibly TRBD1 or TRBD2 (5 bases each). Trimming removed 3 bases at V and 2 bases at J, with 14 bases between. The CDR3 extends over 15 amino acids. CDR1 and CDR2 (germline): SGHTA, FQGNSA. CDR3 DNA: TGTGCCAGCAGCTTCACTCCGGGACGGACCTACGAGCAGTACTTC. It translates to CASSFTPGRTYEQYF.

In its sample, this clonotype was seen a few times. This chain uses TRBV20-1 with TRBJ2-7; D gene ambiguous. The ends were cut back, 3 bases at V and 0 bases at J, with 3 bases in the middle. CDR3 length: 11 amino acids. The germline V gene encodes CDR1 DFQATT and CDR2 SNEGSKA (reference sequence). CDR3 DNA: TGCAGTGCTAGTTCCTCCTACGAGCAGTACTTC. It specifies CSASSSYEQYF.

With respect to this clonotype: At one of its ends the junction is not consistent with the germline gene, which may arise from a read error. This sequence joins TRBV27 and TRBJ1-6; TRBD1 agrees at 7 bases. CDR3 length: 16 residues. Germline CDR1 reads MNHEY; CDR2 reads SMNVEV (reference sequence). CDR3 DNA sequence: TGTGCCAGCAGTTTAGGTCAGGGTCCAGGGGGATCACCCTTCCACTTT. Translating it yields CASSLGQGPGGSPFHF.

The sample holds a few counts of this clonotype. V gene TRBV7-8 combines with J gene TRBJ2-3; TRBD1 matches at 8 bases. This CDR3 is 15 amino acids long. Germline-derived CDR1 and CDR2 are SGHVS and FQNEAQ. The V and J ends lost 2 bases and 4 bases, in that order; junction bases with no gene match: 5. CDR3 nucleotide sequence: TGTGCCAGCAGCTTACGACAGGGGAGTTCAGATACGCAGTATTTT. This sequence encodes CASSLRQGSSDTQYF.

This clonotype was detected a few times. The genes are TRBV29-1 and TRBJ2-1, with TRBD2 matching over 10 bases. The CDR3 totals 17 residues. J gave up 0 bases and V 5 bases, and 10 bases lay outside the gene matches. Germline lookup yields CDR1 SQVTM and CDR2 ANQGSEA. The chain's CDR3 is CSVPRAGGPRSYNEQFF. For the CDR3, the DNA is TGCAGCGTTCCGAGAGCGGGGGGGCCCCGCTCCTACAATGAGCAGTTCTTC.

This chain links TRBV20-1 with TRBJ2-1; 7 nucleotides match TRBD2. With 5 bases clipped from V and 1 base from J, the junction kept 11 bases outside the gene matches. Looked up from germline, CDR1 is DFQATT and CDR2 is SNEGSKA (reference sequence). The CDR3 covers 16 residues. Written as DNA, the CDR3 is TGCAGTGCTCCCGGGGGAGGGGTGGGATCCTACAATGAGCAGTTCTTC. It codes for CSAPGGGVGSYNEQFF.

As to this clonotype: This clone may be a read error of a much larger clone one base away. This chain links TRBV4-3 with TRBJ2-5; tentatively, D is TRBD2 (6 bases). This CDR3 is 12 amino acids long. Germline CDR1 LGHNA, CDR2 YSLEER. The V end lost 3 bases, the J end lost 13 bases, and 15 bases lay between the germline ends. The CDR3 region is CASSHPIIAAYF. The CDR3 nucleotides are TGCGCCAGCAGCCACCCCATAATAGCGGCGTACTTC.

The J gene is TRBJ1-2, the V gene TRBV29-1, with D unclear. V lost 8 bases and J lost 6, with 10 bases in between. Germline assignment: CDR1 SQVTM and CDR2 ANQGSEA. This CDR3 contains 10 residues. This chain's CDR3 is CSSDENGYTF. The CDR3 coding sequence is TGCAGCTCAGATGAGAATGGCTACACCTTC.

V and J are TRBV27 and TRBJ2-1; 9 bases match TRBD2. Trimming removed 6 bases from V and 2 bases from J; junction bases left unmatched: 8. The CDR3 runs 16 residues. In germline, CDR1 is MNHEY, CDR2 SMNVEV (reference sequence). CDR3 coding DNA: TGTGCCAGCAGGCTAAATAGCGGGGGTACCTACAATGAGCAGTTCTTC. Its translation is CASRLNSGGTYNEQFF.